A selection of T cell receptor beta chains follows, all from one sample in a study of T cell repertoires in cytomegalovirus infection. These receptors are not linked to any known antigen. TCRdb used MiXCR to reprocess the reads, holding one entry per CDR3 protein. Altogether approximately 910,000 distinct CDR3 sequences are present, 31% being singletons, with the ten largest covering over 10%. The specimen comprised cultured CD8+ T cells from PBMCs, sampled from culture after CMV antigen stimulation. The receptors originated from a human donor in good health (CMV status not recorded). Some clones in this sample may be carry-over from other donors' samples. CDR3s include the opening cysteine and the closing phenylalanine or tryptophan. The D gene is left open where the match is weak. The size of a clone is reported for some rows only, either as once, few or many, or as a class for expanded clones.

>.|.|TRBJ2-5|TRBV6-6
TGTGCCAGCAGTACAGCCCCCGGCTCCCTGAAGGAGACCCAGTACTTC
CASSTAPGSLKETQYF
>TRBD2|.|TRBJ2-5|TRBV6-6
TGTGCCAGCAGTTACTCCCCGGGAGGGGTGGAGACCCAGTACTTC
CASSYSPGGVETQYF
>.|many|TRBJ1-3|TRBV7-7
TGTGCTAGCAGGAAACGGGGGCTTCGCTCTGGAAACACCATATATTTT
CASRKRGLRSGNTIYF
>.|.|TRBJ2-1|TRBV5-1
TGCGCCAGCAGCTTGGAGGGGGGTGGGGATGAGCAGTTCTTC
CASSLEGGGDEQFF
>.|once|TRBJ2-3|TRBV12-3/TRBV12-4
TGTGCCAGCTCTTCTGGCGCCCATCGTCAAGATACGCAGTATTTT
CASSSGAHRQDTQYF
>.|many|TRBJ1-2|TRBV12-3/TRBV12-4
TGTGCCAGCAGTTTAGCTGCACAGGTTTATGGCTACACCTTC
CASSLAAQVYGYTF
>TRBD1|.|TRBJ1-1|TRBV12-3/TRBV12-4
TGTGCCAGCGGACAGGGCGTGAACACTGAAGCTTTCTTT
CASGQGVNTEAFF
>.|.|TRBJ1-1|TRBV12-3/TRBV12-4
TGTGCCAGCACCTCCGACGGTACTGAAGCTTTCTTT
CASTSDGTEAFF
>.|few|TRBJ2-7|TRBV2
TGTGCCAGCAGTGAAGTGCCCCTTTACGAGCAGTACTTC
CASSEVPLYEQYF
>.|.|TRBJ2-7|TRBV7-8
TGTGCCAGCAGCTTATATGCACAGGCAACCTACGAGCAGTACTTC
CASSLYAQATYEQYF
>TRBD2|.|TRBJ2-5|TRBV7-6
TGTGCCAGCAGCGCCCCTAGCGGGGGGGCCCTTTCAGACCAGTACTTC
CASSAPSGGALSDQYF
>.|.|TRBJ2-5|TRBV28
TGTGCCAGCAGTTTAGTGGACCAATTTCAAGAGACCCAGTACTTC
CASSLVDQFQETQYF
>.|.|TRBJ2-2|TRBV5-4
TGTGCCAGCAGCTTGGTACTGAACACCGGGGAGCTGTTTTTT
CASSLVLNTGELFF
>.|.|TRBJ1-4|TRBV6-6
TGTGCCAGCAGTTACTCTGCTGACCCGGAAAAACTGTTTTTT
CASSYSADPEKLFF
>.|.|TRBJ1-6|TRBV28
TGTGCCAGCAGTCATGATAATTCACCCCTCCACTTT
CASSHDNSPLHF
>.|many|TRBJ2-7|TRBV5-6
TGTGCCAGCAGCTTGCGGGGCTCCTACGAGCAGTACTTC
CASSLRGSYEQYF
>TRBD2|few|TRBJ2-3|TRBV4-1
TGCGCCAGCAGCCACAAGGGCGGGGGGTCAGATACGCAGTATTTT
CASSHKGGGSDTQYF
>.|.|TRBJ2-1|TRBV6-1
TGTGCCAGCAGTGAAAACATACACCATGAGCAGTTCTTC
CASSENIHHEQFF
>.|few|TRBJ2-6|TRBV4-3
TGCGCCAGCAGCCAGGCCAGGGGGGCCGGGGCCAACGTCCTGACTTTC
CASSQARGAGANVLTF
>.|few|TRBJ1-3|TRBV7-2
TGTGCCAGCAGCTTACTTTCCAGGGCATCTTGGGGAAACACCATATATTTT
CASSLLSRASWGNTIYF
>TRBD1|few|TRBJ1-6|TRBV6-2/TRBV6-3
TGTGCCAGCAGCCTCCGGGACAGCCGTTACAATTCACCCCTCCACTTT
CASSLRDSRYNSPLHF
>.|.|TRBJ2-1|TRBV5-1
TGCGCCAGCAGCTTCAGGGTTCCGGATGAGCAGTTCTTC
CASSFRVPDEQFF
>.|once|TRBJ2-1|TRBV15
TGTGCCACCAGCAGAGCCTGGGGGGAACCCACCCCCTACAATGAGCAGTTCTTC
CATSRAWGEPTPYNEQFF
>TRBD1|.|TRBJ2-7|TRBV20-1
TGCAGTGCTGAGGGGACAGGGAATTCCTACGAGCAGTACTTC
CSAEGTGNSYEQYF
>TRBD2|.|TRBJ2-1|TRBV27
TGTGCAGCCGCAGCGGGGGGTCATCACAATGAGCAGTTCTTC
CAAAAGGHHNEQFF
>TRBD2|.|TRBJ2-1|TRBV6-1
TGTGCCAGCAGTGAAGGGACAGCGGGACTAGCGGGGCAAAACTACAATGAGCAGTTCTTC
CASSEGTAGLAGQNYNEQFF
>.|.|TRBJ1-1|TRBV7-6
TGTGCCAGCAGCTTACCCCCCCGCGGGGAAGAGGAGGACACTGAAGCTTTCTTT
CASSLPPRGEEEDTEAFF
>.|few|TRBJ1-4|TRBV7-9
TGTGCCAGCAGCACATACATAGGAGAAAAACTGTTTTTT
CASSTYIGEKLFF
>.|.|TRBJ2-2|TRBV7-6
TGTGCCACCTCACAGGGGAACACCGGGGAGCTGTTTTTT
CATSQGNTGELFF
>.|.|TRBJ2-1|TRBV6-1
TGTGCCAGCAGTAAGATTCCGAGCTCCTACAATGAGCAGTTCTTC
CASSKIPSSYNEQFF
>.|.|TRBJ1-2|TRBV27
TGTGCCAGCAGCCTTCTAGGAGGGCAAAATGGCTACACCTTC
CASSLLGGQNGYTF
>.|many|TRBJ1-2|TRBV19
TGTGCCAGTAGCCAGGAAAGAACGTATGGCTACACCTTC
CASSQERTYGYTF
>.|few|TRBJ2-7|TRBV6-1
TGTGCCAGCAGTCTTACGTGGGGACTCGAGCAGTACTTC
CASSLTWGLEQYF
>.|few|TRBJ2-1|TRBV19
TGTGCCAGTAACACCGGGACACAACCCTACAATGAGCAGTTCTTC
CASNTGTQPYNEQFF
>.|.|TRBJ2-3|TRBV6-5
TGTGCCAGCAGTCATCAACCTCTAGACGGCTCAGATACGCAGTATTTT
CASSHQPLDGSDTQYF
>.|few|TRBJ1-1|TRBV7-9
TGTGCCAGCAGACGCCGATTAACCGGGAACACTGAAGCTTTCTTT
CASRRRLTGNTEAFF
>TRBD1|many|TRBJ2-1|TRBV12-5
TGTGCTAGTGGCTTTGTGCCGGGACAGGGAAAGAAGAATGAGCAGTTCTTC
CASGFVPGQGKKNEQFF
>TRBD1|.|TRBJ1-2|TRBV20-1
TGCAGTGCTAGATTGCGGAGCCGGGACAGGCTAAACTATGGCTACACCTTC
CSARLRSRDRLNYGYTF
>TRBD1|few|TRBJ1-2|TRBV27
TGTGCCAGCAGAACACAGGGGGAGGATGGCTACACCTTC
CASRTQGEDGYTF
>TRBD1|few|TRBJ1-1|TRBV2
TGTGCCACCCACCAGGGGGGAATCACTGAAGCTTTCTTT
CATHQGGITEAFF
>.|many|TRBJ2-1|TRBV6-1
TGTGCCAGCAGTCCAGACCCCGGTTCGGGCAGGGATGAGCAGTTCTTC
CASSPDPGSGRDEQFF
>.|.|TRBJ2-3|TRBV27
TGTGCCAGCAGTCCCCGGACTGGGGCTGGGGATACGCAGTATTTT
CASSPRTGAGDTQYF
>.|once|TRBJ1-1|TRBV11-2
TGTGCCAGCAGCTTAGGGAACCTAGCAGCTTTCTTT
CASSLGNLAAFF
>.|.|TRBJ2-2|TRBV2
TGTGCCAGCGGGGAAGCCGGGGAGCTGTTTTTT
CASGEAGELFF
>.|.|TRBJ2-5|TRBV7-6
TGTGCCAGCAGCCCGACTATCGGGTACCCCCAGTACTTC
CASSPTIGYPQYF
>.|once|TRBJ2-6|TRBV19
TGTGCCAGTACCTCTCGGTGGGGAAAATCTGGGGCCAACGTCCTGACTTTC
CASTSRWGKSGANVLTF
>.|.|TRBJ1-1|TRBV19
TGTACCAGTAGGAAGGGGGTCGGGAACACTGAAGCTTTCTTT
CTSRKGVGNTEAFF
>.|few|TRBJ2-5|TRBV4-3
TGCGCCAGCAGCCCGCTGGTCGGCCGTGAGACCCAGTACTTC
CASSPLVGRETQYF
>.|many|TRBJ1-2|TRBV7-2
TGTGCCAGCACCCTCCATATCGATGGCTACACCTTC
CASTLHIDGYTF
>.|many|TRBJ1-2|TRBV7-8
TGTGCCAGCAGCGAGGGACATTCTTCTTCGGGCTACACCTTC
CASSEGHSSSGYTF
>TRBD2|.|TRBJ2-2|TRBV4-1
TGCGCCAGCAGCCAAGGGGGGGGGTACACCGGGGAGCTGTTTTTT
CASSQGGGYTGELFF
>TRBD1|.|TRBJ2-2|TRBV6-5
TGTGCCAGCAGTTACGGGACGACAGGGTTGGGCGGGGAGCTGTTTTTT
CASSYGTTGLGGELFF
>TRBD2|.|TRBJ2-1|TRBV7-9
TGTGCCAGCAGCTTAGCGGGGGGGAAAAACAACAATGAGCAGTTCTTC
CASSLAGGKNNNEQFF
>.|.|TRBJ2-3|TRBV15
TGTGCCACCAGCAGAGAGGGACTCACAGATACGCAGTATTTT
CATSREGLTDTQYF
>TRBD2|.|TRBJ2-1|TRBV9
TGTGTCAGCAGCGTGGCGAGGAGCGGGGGGTACAATGAGCAGTTCTTC
CVSSVARSGGYNEQFF
>TRBD1|.|TRBJ1-1|TRBV19
TGTGCCAGTAGTCCGACAGGGAATTTTGAAGCTTTCTTT
CASSPTGNFEAFF
>.|many|TRBJ1-5|TRBV7-6
TGTGCCAGCAGCTTAGGGAAAGGGGGCAATCAGCCCCAGCATTTT
CASSLGKGGNQPQHF
>.|few|TRBJ2-4|TRBV12-3/TRBV12-4
TGTGCCAGCAGAGTGTCTAGCCCCATAGGCAAAAACATTCAGTACTTC
CASRVSSPIGKNIQYF
>TRBD2|once|TRBJ2-1|TRBV19
TGTGCCAGTAGGAGTGATAGCGGGGCAGGGGAGCAGTCCTTC
CASRSDSGAGEQSF